Following are 13 T cell receptor beta chains from one sample sequenced in a study of blood T cell repertoires in COVID-19. This table comes from immunoSEQ multiplex PCR, and its TCRdb copy is limited to in-frame clones, with some not included. The data contain a few hundred thousand clones, around 83% of them singletons. The sample taken for sequencing was PBMCs or T cells enriched from blood (not recorded which). The receptors here all came from a woman aged 50 to 60 who had been exposed to COVID-19.

This clone showed up just once. The genes are TRBV7-9 and TRBJ2-5; the D gene is possibly TRBD1 (6 bases). The CDR3 spans 14 residues. Per germline, CDR1 SEHNR and CDR2 FQNEAQ (reference sequence). Between the trimmed V and J ends, which lost 4 bases and 5 bases, there was a span of 14 bases. The CDR3 DNA reads TGTGCCAGCAGCTCAGGGGTCGTGGCTGAGACCCAGTACTTC. Protein: CASSSGVVAETQYF.

The CDR3 here is CATSRVAGTVNYEQYF. CDR3 nucleotide sequence: TGTGCCACCAGCAGAGTTGCCGGGACAGTTAACTACGAGCAGTACTTC. The rearrangement joins TRBV15 to TRBJ2-7; 7 bases are shared with TRBD1. Looked up from germline, CDR1 is LNHNV and CDR2 is YYDKDF (reference sequence). After removal of 1 base from V and 3 bases from J, the junction contained 9 bases not matched to a gene. This CDR3 is built from 16 residues.

This chain connects TRBV12-3 or TRBV12-4 to TRBJ1-2, with 7 nucleotides matching TRBD1. This CDR3 region has 12 residues. V shed 6 bases, J shed 2 bases, and the junction held 0 bases outside the gene matches. CDR3 nucleotides: TGTGCCAGCAGACAGGGGAACTATGGCTACACCTTC. It yields the protein CASRQGNYGYTF.

This clone came up a few times. V usage is TRBV10-3 and J usage is TRBJ2-7; D unresolved. This CDR3 has 12 residues. V was shortened by 9 bases and J by 0 bases, with 9 bases between the two germline ends. Germline V lookup: CDR1 ENHRY, CDR2 SYGVKD. Here the CDR3 reads CAISQSSYEQYF. The CDR3 DNA follows: TGTGCCATAAGCCAAAGCTCCTACGAGCAGTACTTC.

The J gene is TRBJ2-3, the V gene TRBV30; D gene uncertain. The V gene lost 0 bases and the J gene lost 5 bases, with 9 bases spanning the gap. CDR3 length: 13 amino acids. Germline V gives CDR1 GTSNPN, CDR2 SVGIG (reference sequence). The CDR3 loop reads CAWSVRLGDTQYF. The DNA for the CDR3 is TGTGCCTGGAGTGTTCGTCTCGGAGATACGCAGTATTTT.

There are a few counts of this clone. This chain uses TRBV7-9 with TRBJ2-3, with 14 bases that match TRBD2. This CDR3 is built from 18 residues. Germline CDR1 reads SEHNR; CDR2 reads FQNEAQ (reference sequence). After removal of 7 bases from V and 0 bases from J, the junction contained 9 bases not matched to a gene. In DNA form, the CDR3 reads TGTGCCAGCAAAACCGGACTAGCGGGGGGACCTAGCACAGATACGCAGTATTTT. Translation: CASKTGLAGGPSTDTQYF.

V usage is TRBV12-3 or TRBV12-4 and J usage is TRBJ1-1; TRBD1 matches 8 bases. This CDR3 is 13 amino acids long. J lost 8 bases, V lost 5 bases, and 7 bases had no gene match. This chain's CDR3 is CASSQLQGGEAFF. The CDR3 DNA reads TGTGCCAGCAGTCAACTACAGGGGGGGGAAGCTTTCTTT.

The chain employs TRBV10-2 and TRBJ1-3; 7 nucleotides agree with TRBD1. CDR3 length: 15 residues. Germline V CDR1 and CDR2: WSHSY, SAAADI. Unmatched junction bases numbered 7, after V lost 4 bases and J lost 4 bases. The DNA of the CDR3 is TGCGCCAGCAGTGGAGGGGGCCGCTGGGGAAACACCATATATTTT. Translation: CASSGGGRWGNTIYF.

The J gene is TRBJ2-4, the V gene TRBV6-2 or TRBV6-3, with 8 bases identical to TRBD1. The germline gives CDR1 MNHEY, CDR2 SVGEGT. V lost 5 bases, J lost 8 bases, and 8 bases stayed unmatched. The CDR3 spans 14 residues. In DNA, the CDR3 is TGTGCCAGCAGTCTGGGGCAGGGGGCGGACATTCAGTACTTC. As protein: CASSLGQGADIQYF.

The chain combines TRBV29-1 with TRBJ2-1, with D tentatively TRBD2 (5 bases). Germline V CDR1 and CDR2: SQVTM, ANQGSEA. This CDR3 contains 12 residues. V was cut by 3 bases and J by 7 bases, with 10 bases left in between. The CDR3: CSVESSTNEQFF. The DNA of the CDR3 is TGCAGCGTTGAGTCTAGCACGAATGAGCAGTTCTTC.

The sample holds one count of this clone. The chain links TRBV24-1 to TRBJ1-2; TRBD1 aligns across 9 bases. Germline V gene data show CDR1 as KGHDR and CDR2 as SFDVKD. V was clipped by 7 bases and J by 5 bases; unmatched bases: 10. The CDR3 is made up of 15 amino acids. The CDR3 nucleotides read TGTGCCACCAGGGCCGGGACAGGGAAGGCGTATGGCTACACCTTC. The encoded protein is CATRAGTGKAYGYTF.

V gene TRBV11-2 combines with J gene TRBJ1-1; no reliable D call. Per germline, CDR1 SGHAT and CDR2 FQNNGV. This CDR3 has 13 amino acids. Between the trimmed V and J ends, which lost 5 bases and 0 bases, there was a span of 7 bases. CDR3 protein: CASSPTLNTEAFF. CDR3 DNA: TGTGCCAGCAGCCCGACTTTGAACACTGAAGCTTTCTTT.

This rearrangement joins TRBV12-3 or TRBV12-4 to TRBJ2-1; unclear D gene. The V end lost 3 bases, the J end lost 8 bases, and 8 bases lay between the germline ends. The CDR3 extends over 12 amino acids. The chain's CDR3 is CASSLSPHEQFF. In nucleotides, the CDR3 is TGTGCCAGCAGTTTGAGCCCCCATGAGCAGTTCTTC.